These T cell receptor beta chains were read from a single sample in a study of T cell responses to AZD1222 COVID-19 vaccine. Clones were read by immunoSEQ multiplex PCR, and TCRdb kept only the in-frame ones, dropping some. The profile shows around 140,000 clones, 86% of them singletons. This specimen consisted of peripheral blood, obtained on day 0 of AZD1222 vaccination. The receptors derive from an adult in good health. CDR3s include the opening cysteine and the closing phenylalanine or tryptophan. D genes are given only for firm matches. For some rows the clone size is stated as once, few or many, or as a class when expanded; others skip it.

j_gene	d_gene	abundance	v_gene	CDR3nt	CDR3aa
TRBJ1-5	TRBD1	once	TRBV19	TGTGCCAGTAGTAACAGGGGGATTCAGCCCCAGCATTTT	CASSNRGIQPQHF
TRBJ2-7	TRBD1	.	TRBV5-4	TGTGCCAGCAGCTTGGGACAGGGGTCCTACGAGCAGTACTTC	CASSLGQGSYEQYF
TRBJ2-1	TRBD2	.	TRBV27	TGTGCCAGCAGTCCCCTAGCTAGCGGGAGGTACTACAATGAGCAGTTCTTC	CASSPLASGRYYNEQFF
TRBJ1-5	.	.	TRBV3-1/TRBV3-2	TGTGCCAGCAGCCAAGAGGGGTCGGGCAATCAGCCCCAGCATTTT	CASSQEGSGNQPQHF
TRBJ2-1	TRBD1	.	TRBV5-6	TGTGCCAGCAGCTCTTGGACAGGGGGCGACTACAATGAGCAGTTCTTC	CASSSWTGGDYNEQFF
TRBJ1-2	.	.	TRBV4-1	TGCGCCAGCAGCCGAGGACAGACCTATGGCTACACCTTC	CASSRGQTYGYTF
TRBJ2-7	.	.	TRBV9	TGTGCCAGCAGCGTAGCTTCTACCGGATACTACGAGCAGTACTTC	CASSVASTGYYEQYF
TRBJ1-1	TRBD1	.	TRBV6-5	TGTGCCAGCAGTTACGAGGGGGCCACTGAAGCTTTCTTT	CASSYEGATEAFF
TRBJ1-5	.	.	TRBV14	TGTGCCAGCAGCCGCCCGGGGGCGCCTCTCAATCAGCCCCAGCATTTT	CASSRPGAPLNQPQHF
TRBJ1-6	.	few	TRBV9	TGTGCCAGCAGTCGAATTTTTTGGGACCCAACCCCGAAATATAATTCACCCCTCCACTTT	CASSRIFWDPTPKYNSPLHF
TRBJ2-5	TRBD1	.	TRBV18	TGTGCCAGCTCACCAGGGACAGGGGGCGAGGAGACCCAGTACTTC	CASSPGTGGEETQYF
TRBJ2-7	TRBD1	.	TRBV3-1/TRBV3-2	TGTGCCAGCAGCCACACAGGGGTGGGGGTACGATGCGAGCAGTACTTC	CASSHTGVGVRCEQYF
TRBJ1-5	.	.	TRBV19	TGTGCCAGTAGTCACAGGGAACGCAGCAATCAGCCCCAGCATTTT	CASSHRERSNQPQHF
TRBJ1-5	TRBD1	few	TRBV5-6	TGTGCCAGCAGCTTAATAACCGGGACAGGGGCTACCCCCCAGCATTTT	CASSLITGTGATPQHF
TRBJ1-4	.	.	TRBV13	TGTGCCAGCAGCTTAGGAGGGGTGAGGGAAAAACTGTTTTTT	CASSLGGVREKLFF
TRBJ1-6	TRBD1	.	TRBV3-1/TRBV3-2	TGTGCCAGCAGCCAAGATCCCTGGACAGGGCCTAATTCACCCCTCCACTTT	CASSQDPWTGPNSPLHF
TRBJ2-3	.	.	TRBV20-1	TGCAGTGCCCGGGGGGATACGCAGTATTTT	CSARGDTQYF
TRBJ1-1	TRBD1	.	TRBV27	TGTGCCAGCAGTTTACGACAGGGAGTGAACACTGAAGCTTTCTTT	CASSLRQGVNTEAFF
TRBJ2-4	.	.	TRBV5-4	TGTGCCAGCAGCAATCAGGGGGGGACCTCAAACATTCAGTACTTC	CASSNQGGTSNIQYF
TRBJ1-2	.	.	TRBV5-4	TGTGCCAGCTCCTCACCTTGGGAGTTCACCTTC	CASSSPWEFTF
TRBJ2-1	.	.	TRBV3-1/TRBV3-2	TGTGCCAGCACCCAAGGGGGTGAGGCCGGACCGAGGGGGTCGTACAATGAGCAGTTCTTC	CASTQGGEAGPRGSYNEQFF
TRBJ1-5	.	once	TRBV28	TGTGCCAGCAGTTTTTCAGGTCATAGCAATCAGCCCCAGCATTTT	CASSFSGHSNQPQHF
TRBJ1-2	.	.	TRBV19	TGTGCCAGTAGCAACTTCAGGGAATCCTATGGCTACACCTTC	CASSNFRESYGYTF
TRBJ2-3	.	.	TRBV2	TGTGCCAGCAGCCTCACAGATACGCAGTATTTT	CASSLTDTQYF
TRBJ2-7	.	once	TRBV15	TGTGCCACCAGCAGAGATAGCCAGGGCCCCTACGAGCAGTACTTC	CATSRDSQGPYEQYF
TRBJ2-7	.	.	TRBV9	TGTGCCAGCAGCGTAGGTGTAATGGGCGAGCAGTACTTC	CASSVGVMGEQYF
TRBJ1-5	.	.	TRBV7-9	TGTGCCAGCAGCTTAGCCCAGGGGCCCCAGCATTTT	CASSLAQGPQHF
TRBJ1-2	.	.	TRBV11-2	TGTGCCAGCAGCTTAGGGAGCAACTATGGCTACACCTTC	CASSLGSNYGYTF
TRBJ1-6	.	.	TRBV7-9	TGTGCCAGCAGCTTTAGTCAGGGCCTCCATTCACCCCTCCACTTT	CASSFSQGLHSPLHF
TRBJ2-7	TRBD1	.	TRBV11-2	TGTGCCAGCAGTTTTAACATCAATTTGGGACAGGGGGCCTACGAGCAGTACTTC	CASSFNINLGQGAYEQYF
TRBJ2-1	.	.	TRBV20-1	TGCAGTGCTAGGATTATGGGTAAGGAGTTCTTC	CSARIMGKEFF
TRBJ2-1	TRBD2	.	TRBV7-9	TGTGCCAGCAGCTACGGAGCGGGGGGTCCGAGAGAGCAGTTCTTC	CASSYGAGGPREQFF
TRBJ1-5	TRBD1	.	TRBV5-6	TGTGCCAGCAGCTTCCAGGGGGCTGATCAGCCCCAGCATTTT	CASSFQGADQPQHF
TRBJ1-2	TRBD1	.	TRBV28	TGTGCCAGCAGTTCCTTGGACAGGGGGATATATGGCTACACCTTC	CASSSLDRGIYGYTF
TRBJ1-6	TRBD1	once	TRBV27	TGTGCCAGCAGAAAGATCCGGACAGGGGGCGAAGGACCCCTCCACTTT	CASRKIRTGGEGPLHF
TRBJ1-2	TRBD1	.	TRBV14	TGTGCCAGCAGCCGGAGGGACAGGGGGGCAACTGGCTATGGCTACACCTTC	CASSRRDRGATGYGYTF
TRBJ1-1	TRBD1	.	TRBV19	TGTGCCAGTAGTTCCATTAACACAGGGGGAACTGAAGCTTTCTTT	CASSSINTGGTEAFF
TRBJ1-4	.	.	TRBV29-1	TGCAGCGTTTCCGTATATGAAAAACTGTTTTTT	CSVSVYEKLFF
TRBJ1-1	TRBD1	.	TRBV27	TGTGCCAGTAGGACAGGGAGGACTGAAGCTTTCTTT	CASRTGRTEAFF
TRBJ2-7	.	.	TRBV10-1	TGCGCCAGCAGTAGAGGGGGAAACTACGAGCAGTACTTC	CASSRGGNYEQYF
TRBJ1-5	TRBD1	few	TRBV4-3	TGCGCCAGCAGCCAAGGGGGACAGGGGAATCAGCCCCAGCATTTT	CASSQGGQGNQPQHF
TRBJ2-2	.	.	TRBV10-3	TGTGCCACCCAAAAGGAGAACGACGGGGAGCTGTTTTTT	CATQKENDGELFF
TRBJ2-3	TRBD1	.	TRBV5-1	TGCGCCAGCAGCTTCTTTCTGGGACAGGGACACACAGATACGCAGTATTTT	CASSFFLGQGHTDTQYF
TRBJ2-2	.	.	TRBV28	TGTGCCAGCAGTCTCGGGGGAGTATTACGCACCGGGGAGCTGTTTTTT	CASSLGGVLRTGELFF
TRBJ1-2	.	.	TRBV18	TGTGCCAGCTCACCAGATGAGGGTACCAACTATGGCTACACCTTC	CASSPDEGTNYGYTF
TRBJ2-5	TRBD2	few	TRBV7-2	TGTGCCAGCAGCTTAGCGGGGGGGTACCAAGAGACCCAGTACTTC	CASSLAGGYQETQYF
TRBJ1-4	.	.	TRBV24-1	TGTGCCACCAGCCTCCCGGACAGACCGAATGAAAAACTGTTTTTT	CATSLPDRPNEKLFF
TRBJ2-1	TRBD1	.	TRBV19	TGTGCCAGTAGTATTCCCGGGACAGGGCACAATGAGCAGTTCTTC	CASSIPGTGHNEQFF
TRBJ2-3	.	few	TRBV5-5	TGTGCCAGCATTAGGGTGGCGACAGATACGCAGTATTTT	CASIRVATDTQYF
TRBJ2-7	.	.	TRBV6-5	TGTGCCAGCCTACCCTTGTGGGCAGACGAGCAGTACTTC	CASLPLWADEQYF
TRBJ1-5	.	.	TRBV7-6	TGTGCCAGCAGCTTACTACAGGGTGGCGATCAGCCCCAGCATTTT	CASSLLQGGDQPQHF
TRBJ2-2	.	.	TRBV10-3	TGTGCCATCAGTGAGCGGGGGGCCCCCACCGGGGAGCTGTTTTTT	CAISERGAPTGELFF
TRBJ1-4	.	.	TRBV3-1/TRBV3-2	TGTGCCGGCGACGTCACTAATGAAAAACTGTTTTTT	CAGDVTNEKLFF
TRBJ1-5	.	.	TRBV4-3	TGCGCCAGCAGCCTGGGAACTAATCAGCCCCAGCATTTT	CASSLGTNQPQHF
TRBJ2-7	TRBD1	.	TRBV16	TGTGCCAGCAGCCTCGGGACAGGGGGCTACGAGCAGTACTTC	CASSLGTGGYEQYF